This T cell receptor beta chain comes out of a study of shared clonotypes between healthy human individuals. This clone was observed once. This CDR3 is 17 amino acids long. The germline V gene encodes CDR1 SGHKS and CDR2 YYEKEE (reference sequence). V lost 0 bases to trimming and J lost 3 bases, with 15 bases between them. Naive CD8 cells lacked CD45RO, underwent positive selection for CCR7 and left out terminally differentiated effector memory CD45RA+ cells. Libraries were prepared by immunoSEQ multiplex PCR; TCRdb keeps only in-frame clonotypes and omits some of them. The sample has approximately 740,000 clones, about 92% seen once.

J is TRBJ1-4 and V is TRBV5-5; D might be TRBD1 (5 bases). This TCR was sampled from a man younger than 40 in good health. Source material: naive CD8+ T cells sorted from blood. The CDR3 region is CASSLDTGPSSNEKLFF. DNA for the CDR3: TGTGCCAGCAGCTTGGATACAGGCCCTTCTTCTAATGAAAAACTGTTTTTT.